These 4 T cell receptor beta chains were sequenced from one sample in a study of post-analysis software for immune sequencing data. Study-wide results and limits: Four to six TRBV segments were more frequent in patients than controls; TRBV5-6, TRBV5-1 and TRBV20-1 belonged to this group.

cDNA libraries of TCR beta carried unique molecular identifiers. Each CDR3 protein gets one entry after TCRdb re-called the PCR reads with MiXCR. Of 450,000 or so distinct CDR3 sequences listed, around 40% are singletons. For these receptors, no antigen is known. Material: blood. These receptors were obtained from a girl aged 10 to 17 with multiple sclerosis.

The chain has TRBV29-1 and TRBJ2-7; D gene uncertain. The CDR3 covers 13 residues. Looked up from germline, CDR1 is SQVTM and CDR2 is ANQGSEA. The V end lost 4 bases, the J end lost 5 bases, and 15 bases lay between the germline ends. The CDR3 region is CSVALRLVDEQYF. In DNA, the CDR3 is TGCAGCGTTGCCCTCCGGTTAGTCGACGAGCAGTACTTC.

There are a few counts of this clonotype. This sequence joins TRBV19 and TRBJ2-7, with D uncertain. The CDR3 runs to 14 residues. V shed 1 base and J shed 2 bases, with 9 bases lying between them. Germline CDR1 reads LNHDA; CDR2 reads SQIVND (reference sequence). The CDR3 DNA is TGTGCCAGTAGTATAGCCCAGCGCACCTACGAGCAGTACTTC. Translating gives CASSIAQRTYEQYF. Full variable domain (remainder filled in from reference TRBV19 and TRBJ2-7): DGGITQSPKYLFRKEGQNVTLSCEQNLNHDAMYWYRQDPGQGLRLIYYSQIVNDFQKGDIAEGYSVSREKKESFPLTVTSAQKNPTAFYLCASSIAQRTYEQYFGPGTRLTVT.

The chain recombines TRBV5-5 with TRBJ2-7; 7 bases are shared with TRBD2. Unmatched junction bases numbered 9, after V lost 1 base and J lost 2 bases. Germline-derived CDR1 and CDR2 are SGHKS and YYEKEE (reference sequence). The CDR3 has 16 amino acids. CDR3 sequence (DNA): TGTGCCAGCAGCTTGCTTGGGGGGGGTAGTCCCTACGAGCAGTACTTC. Translation: CASSLLGGGSPYEQYF.

This chain joins TRBV20-1 and TRBJ2-7; TRBD2 matches 7 bases. Germline CDR1 DFQATT, CDR2 SNEGSKA (reference sequence). Trimming took 0 bases from V and 1 from J; bases not matched to a gene: 9. This CDR3 spans 16 amino acids. The CDR3 nucleotides are TGCAGTGCTAGAGATCTCGGGATAGCGGGTTCCTACGAGCAGTACTTC. Translation: CSARDLGIAGSYEQYF.